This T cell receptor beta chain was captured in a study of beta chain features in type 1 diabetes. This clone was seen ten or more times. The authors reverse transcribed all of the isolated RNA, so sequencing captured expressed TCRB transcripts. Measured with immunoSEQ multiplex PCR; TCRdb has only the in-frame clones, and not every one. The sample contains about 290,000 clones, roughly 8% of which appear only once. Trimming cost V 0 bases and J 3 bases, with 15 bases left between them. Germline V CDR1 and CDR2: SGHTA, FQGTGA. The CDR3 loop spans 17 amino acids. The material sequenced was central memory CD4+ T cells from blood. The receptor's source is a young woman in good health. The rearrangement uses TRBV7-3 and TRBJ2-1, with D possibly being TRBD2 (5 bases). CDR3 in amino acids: CASSLTLRHGDYNEQFF. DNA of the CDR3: TGTGCCAGCAGCTTAACGTTACGACACGGGGACTACAATGAGCAGTTCTTC.